The 4 T cell receptor beta chains below all came from one sample that was sequenced in a study of shared clonotypes between healthy human individuals. Produced via immunoSEQ multiplex PCR; TCRdb's table is partial and in-frame only. The data show approximately 2.4 million clones, with 90% to 97% seen just once and more than 0.1% held by the top ten. Input material: naive CD4+ T cells sorted from blood. Subset denoted: CD45RA+ positively selected. These receptors were obtained from a young man in good health.

The V gene is TRBV5-1, the J gene TRBJ2-5, with 9 nucleotides matching TRBD2. This CDR3 region has 13 residues. Germline CDR1 SGHRS, CDR2 YFSETQ. V was pared by 5 bases and J by 4 bases, with 3 bases of the junction left unmatched. For the CDR3, the DNA is TGCGCCAGCAGGCTGACTAGCGGAGAGACCCAGTACTTC. This codes for CASRLTSGETQYF.

V and J are TRBV18 and TRBJ1-5, with D possibly TRBD1 on 6 matching bases. The germline CDR1 and CDR2 sequences are KGHSH and LQKENI. This CDR3 region has 16 residues. V dropped 3 bases and J dropped 0 bases, with 12 bases sitting between them. The CDR3 region has the DNA TGTGCCAGCTCACCGCCAGGGGAATATAGCAATCAGCCCCAGCATTTT. Residues: CASSPPGEYSNQPQHF.

The chain joins TRBV29-1 to TRBJ1-2; 8 bases are a match to TRBD1. Looked up from germline, CDR1 is SQVTM and CDR2 is ANQGSEA. The trim removed 5 bases at V and 8 bases at J, leaving 4 bases unmatched. There are 11 residues in the CDR3. The DNA for the CDR3 is TGCAGCGTTACACAGGGGGAGGGCTACACCTTC. Translating gives CSVTQGEGYTF.

CDR3 sequence: CASRDTGEHQPQHF. The CDR3 DNA reads as TGTGCCAGCAGGGATACAGGGGAGCACCAGCCCCAGCATTTT. The chain joins TRBV6-6 to TRBJ1-5; 7 bases are shared with TRBD1. V gave up 6 bases and J gave up 7 bases; unmatched junction bases: 9. Per germline, CDR1 MNHNY and CDR2 SVGAGI (reference sequence). The CDR3 sequence is 14 residues long.